Each of the 10 T cell receptor beta chains below was sequenced from the same sample in a study of cytomegalovirus exposure and HLA in healthy donors. Primers for the PCR totalled 60 Vbeta and 13 Jbeta. The repertoire was sequenced with immunoSEQ multiplex PCR; TCRdb's copy has only in-frame clones and lacks some. The table lists around 99,000 clones, about 74% of them singletons. Sequences were obtained from PBMCs. The receptors were gathered from a woman aged 40 to 50 in good health and CMV-seropositive.

V is TRBV2 and J is TRBJ2-5; D is perhaps TRBD1 (5 bases). Germline assignment: CDR1 SNHLY and CDR2 FYNNEI. Deletions cut 6 bases from V and 3 bases from J, with 17 bases between. CDR3 length: 15 residues. Here the CDR3 DNA reads TGTGCCAGCAGAGATAGACAGTCAGCTAAAGAGACCCAGTACTTC. This sequence encodes CASRDRQSAKETQYF.

This clone has more than one count but fewer than ten. V is TRBV10-3 and J is TRBJ1-5, with D maybe TRBD1 (5 bases). V lost 2 bases and J lost 3, with 11 bases in between. Per the germline V gene, CDR1 is ENHRY and CDR2 is SYGVKD. This CDR3 has 15 amino acids. The chain's CDR3 is CAISESQGYNQPQHF. CDR3 DNA sequence: TGTGCCATCAGTGAGAGTCAGGGCTACAATCAGCCCCAGCATTTT.

J is TRBJ1-1 and V is TRBV6-1, with TRBD1 matching 10 bases. V shed 6 bases and J 3 bases; nucleotides not matched to a gene: 4. CDR1 and CDR2 from the germline V gene are MNHNS and SASEGT. This CDR3 is 14 amino acids long. The CDR3 is CASSPGTGDTEAFF. Here the CDR3 DNA reads TGTGCCAGCAGCCCCGGGACAGGGGACACTGAAGCTTTCTTT.

The chain is built from TRBV5-1 and TRBJ1-2; D uncertain. Germline CDR1 reads SGHRS; CDR2 reads YFSETQ. This CDR3 spans 13 amino acids. V was trimmed by 0 bases and J by 3 bases, leaving 6 bases between them. The CDR3 loop is CASSLDGDYGYTF. In DNA form, the CDR3 reads TGCGCCAGCAGCTTGGACGGGGACTATGGCTACACCTTC.

The CDR3 loop reads CASSYSLGNEQFF. The DNA for the CDR3 is TGTGCCAGCAGTTACTCGCTCGGCAATGAGCAGTTCTTC. The gene calls are TRBV6-5 and TRBJ2-1; D uncertain. The CDR3 consists of 13 residues. Germline V gene lookup returns CDR1 MNHEY and CDR2 SVGAGI. The germline V and J ends were trimmed by 0 bases and 6 bases, with 6 bases remaining between them.

This chain uses TRBV27 with TRBJ2-7, with D possibly TRBD1 on 6 matching bases. This CDR3 comprises 14 residues. Looked up from germline, CDR1 is MNHEY and CDR2 is SMNVEV (reference sequence). The V end lost 6 bases, the J end lost 4 bases, and 16 bases lay between the germline ends. The CDR3 DNA reads as TGTGCCAGCAGATCCGGGACAAACTGGTACGAGCAGTACTTC. Translating it yields CASRSGTNWYEQYF.

This clone was found once. J is TRBJ1-5 and V is TRBV18; 8 bases agree with TRBD1. This CDR3 contains 14 residues. CDR1 is KGHSH, CDR2 LQKENI, per germline. J was trimmed by 9 bases and V by 2 bases; bases with no gene match: 6. CDR3 in amino acids: CASSPGQGFWPQHF. CDR3 in DNA: TGTGCCAGCTCACCAGGACAGGGTTTTTGGCCCCAGCATTTT.

This clone has a handful of counts. V and J are TRBV6-5 and TRBJ1-1; D is ambiguous. Germline V gene data show CDR1 as MNHEY and CDR2 as SVGAGI. The CDR3 loop spans 12 amino acids. Between the trimmed V and J ends, which lost 6 bases and 8 bases, there was a span of 13 bases. The CDR3 DNA sequence: TGTGCCAGCAGATCCTGGAGGGAGGAAGCTTTCTTT. This sequence encodes CASRSWREEAFF.

This clone was seen a few times. The J gene is TRBJ2-7, the V gene TRBV5-4, with D possibly TRBD1 on 6 matching bases. Germline loops: CDR1 SGHNT, CDR2 YYREEE (reference sequence). The V and J ends lost 4 bases and 5 bases respectively, with 13 bases between them. CDR3 length: 13 residues. The CDR3 protein is CASSQQGSHEQYF. The CDR3 DNA reads TGTGCCAGCAGCCAACAGGGTTCCCACGAGCAGTACTTC. The variable domain in full, completed from reference TRBV5-4 and TRBJ2-7, reads ETGVTQSPTHLIKTRGQQVTLRCSSQSGHNTVSWYQQALGQGPQFIFQYYREEENGRGNFPPRFSGLQFPNYSSELNVNALELDDSALYLCASSQQGSHEQYFGPGTRLTVT.

This clone came up once. The chain recombines TRBV2 with TRBJ1-5; TRBD1 might be the D (5 bases). This CDR3 region has 14 residues. Germline V gene sequence: CDR1 SNHLY, CDR2 FYNNEI. V lost 2 bases to trimming and J lost 6 bases, with 11 bases between them. The CDR3 region has the DNA TGTGCCAGCAGTGAACAGGGTAGAAGTCAGCCCCAGCATTTT. Amino acids: CASSEQGRSQPQHF.